Presented here are 20 T cell receptor beta chains from one specimen sequenced in a study of CD4 and CD8 cells across lung adenocarcinoma regions. TCRdb processed the PCR reads anew with MiXCR; each CDR3 protein has one entry. The sample contains about 4,200 distinct CDR3 sequences, 52% of which appear only once. Sequenced material: CD4+ T cells from the center of a lung tumor. These receptors all come from a female donor with lung adenocarcinoma. The CD4 and CD8 labels of this study may be unreliable.

The rearrangement joins TRBV27 to TRBJ2-1, with D unresolved. Near its end, the DNA agrees better with TRBJ2-7, so the J call may be wrong. Germline CDR1 is MNHEY and CDR2 is SMNVEV (reference sequence). This CDR3 spans 14 amino acids. Here the CDR3 reads CASSPPGRTYEQYF. CDR3 DNA sequence: TGTGCCAGCAGTCCTCCCGGCAGGACCTACGAGCAGTACTTC.

J is TRBJ2-1 and V is TRBV28; 10 nucleotides align to TRBD2. The tail of the sequence fits TRBJ2-5 better, so the J call may be wrong. Germline CDR1 is MDHEN and CDR2 is SYDVKM. This CDR3 region has 15 residues. In DNA, the CDR3 is TGTGCCAGTATGTCTAGCGGGGGCATGGAAGAGACCCAGTACTTC. Residues: CASMSSGGMEETQYF.

In the case of this clonotype: A much larger clone is a single base away; this may be a read error. V usage is TRBV10-2 and J usage is TRBJ2-1; D is undetermined. The CDR3 sequence is 15 residues long. Trimming took off 2 bases at V and 10 bases at J, with 18 bases between the two ends. Germline CDR1 WSHSY, CDR2 SAAADI. The chain's CDR3 is CASSEMSTVSYEQFF. CDR3 sequence (DNA): TGCGCCAGCAGTGAGATGTCGACGGTCTCCTACGAGCAGTTCTTC.

This chain connects TRBV28 to TRBJ1-2, with 9 bases identical to TRBD1. The CDR3 sequence is 13 residues long. Germline V CDR1 and CDR2: MDHEN, SYDVKM. V shed 7 bases and J 6 bases; nucleotides not matched to a gene: 6. For the CDR3, the DNA is TGTGCCAGCACCCGACAGGGGGATGATGGCTACACCTTC. This encodes CASTRQGDDGYTF.

The chain uses TRBV7-2 and TRBJ2-3; TRBD2 might be the D (6 bases). Germline V CDR1 and CDR2: SGHTA, FQGNSA. This CDR3 region has 15 residues. Trimming stripped 3 bases from V and 0 bases from J, with 10 bases between. The DNA of the CDR3 is TGTGCCAGCAGCTTGGACTATAGTAGCACAGATACGCAGTATTTT. It is translated as CASSLDYSSTDTQYF. Using reference TRBV7-2 and TRBJ2-3 for the parts outside the CDR3, the full variable domain is GAGVSQSPSNKVTEKGKDVELRCDPISGHTALYWYRQSLGQGLEFLIYFQGNSAPDKSGLPSDRFSAERTGGSVSTLTIQRTQQEDSAVYLCASSLDYSSTDTQYFGPGTRLTVL.

V and J are TRBV28 and TRBJ2-1; a possible D gene is TRBD2 (6 bases). This CDR3 comprises 14 residues. Germline lookup yields CDR1 MDHEN and CDR2 SYDVKM. Between the trimmed V and J ends, which lost 1 base and 10 bases, there was a span of 14 bases. The CDR3 reads CASSLSGVSSEQFF. Written as DNA, the CDR3 is TGTGCCAGCAGTTTATCGGGGGTTTCTTCCGAGCAGTTCTTC.

The chain employs TRBV11-2 and TRBJ2-1; tentatively, D is TRBD1 (6 bases). The J call may be wrong; the DNA end is better matched by TRBJ2-7. In germline, CDR1 is SGHAT, CDR2 FQNNGV. This CDR3 spans 14 amino acids. CDR3 bases: TGTGCCAGCAGCTTTGTGGACAGCTCCTACGAGCAGTACTTC. Translation: CASSFVDSSYEQYF.

CDR3 coding DNA: TGCGCCAGCAGTGAGCGCAAACAGGGAGACACTGAAGCTTTCTTT. Its protein product is CASSERKQGDTEAFF. This sequence joins TRBV10-2 and TRBJ1-1; TRBD1 is a possible D gene (6 bases). Germline V gene data show CDR1 as WSHSY and CDR2 as SAAADI. The CDR3 loop spans 15 amino acids. V lost 2 bases, J lost 3 bases, and 13 bases lay in between.

This sequence joins TRBV6-4 and TRBJ2-3, with TRBD2 as a possible D gene (6 bases). V was trimmed by 2 bases and J by 4 bases, leaving 13 bases between them. The CDR3 runs 15 residues. From germline, CDR1 is MRHNA and CDR2 SNTAGT. DNA of the CDR3: TGTGCCAGCAGTGACGGTCGGGCGGGATCAGATACGCAGTATTTT. Protein sequence: CASSDGRAGSDTQYF.

The chain combines TRBV6-5 with TRBJ2-4; TRBD2 aligns across 9 bases. The CDR3 spans 16 residues. Germline CDR1 reads MNHEY; CDR2 reads SVGAGI. Germline trimming cut 2 bases from V and 7 bases from J; bases unmatched to any gene: 9. The CDR3 DNA reads TGTGCCAGCAGTTACGGTGGAATAGCGGGAGTTAACATTCAGTACTTC. Encoded protein: CASSYGGIAGVNIQYF.

Relative to its sample, this clonotype is medium-sized. The chain links TRBV11-3 to TRBJ2-2; 10 bases are shared with TRBD2. V was pared by 0 bases and J by 5 bases, with 6 bases of the junction left unmatched. The CDR3 loop spans 17 amino acids. The germline CDR1 and CDR2 sequences are SGHNT and YENEEA. CDR3 loop: CASSLEASGSTTGELFF. CDR3 nucleotide sequence: TGTGCCAGCAGCTTAGAGGCTAGCGGGAGTACTACCGGGGAGCTGTTTTTT.

The chain uses TRBV28 and TRBJ2-1; 8 bases map to TRBD1. The J call may be in error: the DNA end matches TRBJ2-7 better. This CDR3 spans 14 amino acids. Germline CDR1 is MDHEN and CDR2 is SYDVKM. CDR3 bases: TGTGCCAGCACCCTACAGGGGGATTCCTACGAGCAGTACTTC. Translation gives CASTLQGDSYEQYF.

The chain carries TRBV27 and TRBJ2-4, with a possible D match to TRBD1 (6 bases). CDR3 length equals 16 residues. The germline V gene encodes CDR1 MNHEY and CDR2 SMNVEV (reference sequence). DNA for the CDR3: TGTGCGTATAGGGGTGAGGGGGACCGTGCCAAAAACACCCAGTACTTC. Residues: CAYRGEGDRAKNTQYF.

This clonotype is categorized as medium-sized. The V and J genes are TRBV6-1 and TRBJ2-1, with 11 bases matching TRBD2. The J call may be in error: the DNA end matches TRBJ2-7 better. This CDR3 contains 15 residues. From germline, CDR1 is MNHNS and CDR2 SASEGT. The CDR3 reads CASRDLAGGRGEQYF. The CDR3 bases are TGTGCCAGCAGGGACCTAGCGGGAGGAAGAGGCGAGCAGTACTTC.

In this sample, this clonotype is large. The chain combines TRBV6-1 with TRBJ2-1; 11 nucleotides line up with TRBD2. Germline assignment: CDR1 MNHNS and CDR2 SASEGT. The CDR3 contains 14 residues. J was trimmed by 4 bases and V by 7 bases; bases with no gene match: 3. The CDR3 DNA is TGTGCCAGCACAGGGACTAGCGGTTACAATGAGCAGTTCTTC. Amino acid sequence: CASTGTSGYNEQFF.

The gene calls are TRBV7-2 and TRBJ2-1, with D perhaps being TRBD1 or TRBD2 (5 bases each). Germline V gene data show CDR1 as SGHTA and CDR2 as FQGNSA. V was clipped by 5 bases and J by 5 bases, with 10 bases between them. The CDR3 is 13 residues long. This chain's CDR3 is CASSQGPNNEQFF. The DNA of the CDR3 is TGTGCCAGCAGCCAGGGACCCAACAATGAGCAGTTCTTC.

The chain uses TRBV10-3 and TRBJ2-1; 8 bases agree with TRBD1. Trimming took 10 bases from V and 4 from J; bases not matched to a gene: 6. This CDR3 has 13 residues. Germline V lookup: CDR1 ENHRY, CDR2 SYGVKD. The CDR3 nucleotides read TGTGCCACAAAGACAGGGGCTTACAATGAGCAGTTCTTC. This translates into CATKTGAYNEQFF.

V and J are TRBV6-5 and TRBJ2-2, with 15 bases lining up with TRBD2. Germline V CDR1 and CDR2: MNHEY, SVGAGI. CDR3 size: 19 residues. Trimming removed 4 bases from V and 4 bases from J; junction bases left unmatched: 10. The CDR3 sequence: CASSSPGLAGGRITGELFF. In DNA, the CDR3 is TGTGCCAGCAGTTCTCCGGGACTAGCGGGGGGCCGTATCACCGGGGAGCTGTTTTTT.

By frequency in the sample, this clonotype is medium-sized. The V and J genes are TRBV28 and TRBJ2-7, with D unclear. The CDR3 has 12 residues. The ends were cut back, 6 bases at V and 0 bases at J, with 6 bases in the middle. CDR1 and CDR2 from the germline V gene are MDHEN and SYDVKM. The CDR3, as DNA: TGTGCCAGCAGGGGCAGCTCCTACGAGCAGTACTTC. Its protein is CASRGSSYEQYF.

CDR3 region: CASTGGSNEQYF. The CDR3 DNA reads TGTGCCAGCACGGGCGGGAGTAACGAGCAGTACTTC. The chain recombines TRBV27 with TRBJ2-1, with 7 bases aligning to TRBD2. The better agreement between TRBJ2-7 and the DNA end casts doubt on the J call. The CDR3 is 12 residues long. Per germline, CDR1 MNHEY and CDR2 SMNVEV (reference sequence).